This T cell receptor beta chain was documented in a study of shared T cell receptors in the human thymus. Method: immunoSEQ multiplex PCR; TCRdb's copy keeps in-frame clones and lacks some. The sample lists approximately 400,000 clones, over 90% seen once, with roughly 0.021% in the top ten. The ends were cut back, 7 bases at V and 7 bases at J, with 9 bases in the middle. This CDR3 comprises 11 residues. Germline CDR1 reads SGDLS; CDR2 reads YYNGEE. Sequencing input: thymocytes. This TCR was recovered from a human donor. V is TRBV9 and J is TRBJ2-1; D assignment may be TRBD1 or TRBD2 (5 bases each). The CDR3 is CASGGVNEQFF. CDR3 bases: TGTGCCAGCGGGGGAGTGAATGAGCAGTTCTTC.